This note documents a single T cell receptor beta chain sequence. Antigen specificity is unknown. V lost 0 bases and J lost 2, with 10 bases in between. The germline V gene has CDR1 MNHNS and CDR2 SASEGT. This CDR3 has 15 residues. This specimen belongs to a study of Graves' ophthalmopathy and Graves' hyperthyroidism. Study-level findings and limits: Its predictions of ophthalmopathy progression gave the model 70.59% sensitivity and 72.22% specificity.

Amplification of the TCR beta CDR3 regions used RNA transcripts (as template). Second-round multiplex PCR followed a first-round RT-PCR using HTBI primers. TCRdb used MiXCR to reprocess the multiplex PCR reads, holding one entry per CDR3 protein. The sample holds over a million distinct CDR3 sequences; roughly two fifths are singletons and the top ten take around 10%. Source material: peripheral blood or thyroid tissue (not recorded which). This chain connects TRBV6-1 to TRBJ2-5; D is undetermined. This TCR was sampled from an adult man with Graves' hyperthyroidism. CDR3 in amino acids: CASSEAEASQETQYF. Written as DNA, the CDR3 is TGTGCCAGCAGTGAAGCTGAGGCATCTCAAGAGACCCAGTACTTC.